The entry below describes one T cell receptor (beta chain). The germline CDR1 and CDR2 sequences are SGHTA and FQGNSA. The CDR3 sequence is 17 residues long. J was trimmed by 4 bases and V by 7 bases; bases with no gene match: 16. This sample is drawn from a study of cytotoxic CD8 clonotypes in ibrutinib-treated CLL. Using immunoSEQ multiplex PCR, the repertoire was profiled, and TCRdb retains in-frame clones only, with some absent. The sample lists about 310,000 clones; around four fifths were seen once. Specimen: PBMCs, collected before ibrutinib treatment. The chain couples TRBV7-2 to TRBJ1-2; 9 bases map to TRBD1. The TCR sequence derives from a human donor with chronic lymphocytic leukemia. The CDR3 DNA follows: TGTGCCAGCACCTTTTTATGGCTATCGGACAGGGGCTATGGCTACACCTTC. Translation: CASTFLWLSDRGYGYTF.